One and the same sample provided the 26 T cell receptor beta chains below, sequenced in a study of tumor-infiltrating lymphocytes in primary liver carcinoma (dated by TCRdb to the late 2010s). Without any cell sorting, total RNA and DNA were extracted together from about 20-30 mg of bulk tissue using the AllPrep DNA/RNA mini kit. TCRdb names Illumina HiSeq 2500 as the instrument used. Using a constant-region primer and ProtoScript II reverse transcriptase, TCRbeta-specific cDNA was reverse-transcribed from around 500 ng total RNA. Three nested multiplex PCR rounds, following a slightly modified ARM-PCR procedure, were used to build the TCRbeta libraries. The first two PCR rounds used multiplex TRBV1-TRBV30 forward primers with a Cbeta reverse primer, each for around 10 cycles. Using fastp trimming at Q25 and MiXCR clonotype assembly, TCRdb reanalyzed the public sequencing data and kept in-frame beta chains. Under each unique CDR3 protein, matching rows form one entry showing the most common genes and DNA. This sample holds more than 70,000 distinct CDR3 sequences; roughly 72% were observed only once. The ten largest clones take up approximately 26% of the sample.

Source material: tumor-adjacent normal liver tissue. All receptors derive from a man aged 35 to 55 with primary liver carcinoma and hepatitis B virus infection.

This clonotype was counted a single time. The rearrangement links TRBV11-2 to TRBJ2-5; D is unresolved. Trimming took 5 bases from V and 7 from J, leaving 20 bases between them. This CDR3 is 15 amino acids long. The germline V gene has CDR1 SGHAT and CDR2 FQNNGV. CDR3 nucleotides: TGTGCCAGCAGCCTCCGGTCAGCCTCAGAGGTGACCCAGTACTTC. This gives the protein CASSLRSASEVTQYF.

For the CDR3, the DNA is TGTGCCAGTCTTTTGGATGGCGGAATAAGCTCCTACGAGCAGTACTTC. This sequence encodes CASLLDGGISSYEQYF. V and J are TRBV6-6 and TRBJ2-7; D is uncertain. CDR3 size: 16 residues. The germline V gene has CDR1 MNHNY and CDR2 SVGAGI (reference sequence). The germline V and J ends were trimmed by 9 bases and 0 bases, with 21 bases remaining between them.

By share, this clonotype counts as medium-sized. J is TRBJ2-6 and V is TRBV11-2; no definite D call. V lost 4 bases, J lost 0 bases, and 7 bases lay in between. The length of the CDR3 is 15 residues. Germline V lookup: CDR1 SGHAT, CDR2 FQNNGV. The CDR3 DNA reads TGTGCCAGCAGCTCCTACAGCTCTGGGGCCAACGTCCTGACTTTC. Amino acid sequence: CASSSYSSGANVLTF.

A remark on this clonotype: Possible read error: a much larger clone is one base away. Since no conserved phenylalanine or tryptophan closes the CDR3, a read error is the likely cause. The rearrangement uses TRBV29-1 and TRBJ1-1; unclear D gene. Germline V CDR1 and CDR2: SQVTM, ANQGSEA. CDR3 length: 15 residues. V lost 4 bases and J 0 bases, leaving 15 bases between the germline ends. The CDR3 DNA is TGCAGCGTTGGACCCGGGTGGGCCATGAACACTGAAGCTTTCTTA. It is translated as CSVGPGWAMNTEAFL.

This clonotype has a handful of counts. The chain joins TRBV29-1 to TRBJ2-1; 7 bases map to TRBD2. Germline loops: CDR1 SQVTM, CDR2 ANQGSEA. This CDR3 contains 14 residues. The V gene end was trimmed by 2 bases and the J gene end by 3 bases; junction bases not matched to a gene: 4. The CDR3 reads CSVEPSGIYNEQFF. DNA for the CDR3: TGCAGCGTTGAACCTAGCGGCATCTACAATGAGCAGTTCTTC.

Concerning this clonotype itself: Likely a read error: the CDR3 ends without its conserved phenylalanine or tryptophan. The limits of the CDR3 on the DNA are not certain, so only TCRdb's listed CDR3 is given. The chain combines TRBV5-1 with TRBJ2-1; the table's TRBD1 call for D was not verified on the DNA. Germline-derived CDR1 and CDR2 are SGHRS and YFSETQ. Inclusive of both ends, the CDR3 amounts to 14 amino acids. The CDR3 here is CASSGGQGSNEQSV.

Details on this clonotype: The CDR3 ends on some other residue instead of the conserved phenylalanine or tryptophan, so this is likely a read error. This chain joins TRBV6-6 and TRBJ2-2; 13 bases fit TRBD2. There are 17 residues in the CDR3. The germline CDR1 and CDR2 sequences are MNHNY and SVGAGI (reference sequence). In DNA form, the CDR3 reads TGTGCCAGCAGTTCAGGACTAGCGGGAGCGGCCACCGGGGTGCTGTTTTTA. Protein product: CASSSGLAGAATGVLFL.

On this clonotype: One end of the junction is discordant with germline, which a read error may explain. V usage is TRBV11-2 and J usage is TRBJ2-2, with D tentatively TRBD2 (5 bases). The V gene's germline CDR1 is SGHAT and CDR2 FQNNGV. The CDR3 sequence is 16 residues long. The CDR3 DNA reads TGTGCCAGTAGCGCTCCCGTGGTAGCAGGCACCGGGGAGCCGTTTTTT. Translation gives CASSAPVVAGTGEPFF.

In the case of this clonotype: Because the CDR3 is missing its conserved closing phenylalanine or tryptophan, this is likely a read error. No DNA is shown, since the ends of the CDR3 on it are uncertain; the CDR3 is the one TCRdb lists. This chain connects TRBV7-8 to TRBJ2-1. The CDR3 length is 16 residues, termini included. CDR1 and CDR2 from the germline V gene are SGHVS and FQNEAQ. This CDR3 reads CVSSSDFGGTYNEQFL.

Concerning this clonotype itself: Since a much larger clone is just one base distant, this may be a read error. CDR3 in DNA: TGCGCCAGCAGCGACGGAACCTACGAGCAGTACGTC. Translating gives CASSDGTYEQYV. The chain recombines TRBV5-1 with TRBJ2-7; the D is unclear. CDR1 is SGHRS and CDR2 is YFSETQ in the germline V gene. There are 12 residues in the CDR3. V shed 4 bases and J shed 2 bases, with 7 bases lying between them.

For this clonotype: A read error may account for a junction end that differs from germline. V usage is TRBV6-1 and J usage is TRBJ2-1; TRBD2 aligns across 10 bases. The CDR3 is made up of 14 amino acids. Germline CDR1 MNHNS, CDR2 SASEGT. This CDR3 reads CASISVSGRSEQLF. The CDR3 nucleotides are TGTGCCAGCATAAGTGTTAGCGGGAGGAGTGAGCAGTTATTC.

Comment on this clonotype: A read error may produce the germline difference seen at one junction end. This chain links TRBV6-5 with TRBJ2-7; TRBD2 matches 7 bases. CDR1 and CDR2 (germline): MNHEY, SVGAGI. The CDR3 totals 14 residues. CDR3 in amino acids: CATSTSRLSYERYF. CDR3 nucleotide sequence: TGTGCTACCTCGACTAGCAGACTCTCCTACGAGCGGTACTTC.

V usage is TRBV6-1 and J usage is TRBJ2-2; D possibly corresponds to TRBD2 (6 bases). Germline V gives CDR1 MNHNS, CDR2 SASEGT. The CDR3 is made up of 15 amino acids. Trimming removed 8 bases at V and 4 bases at J, with 17 bases between. In DNA, the CDR3 is TGTGCCAGCGGTGGCGGGCGGGACCTCACCGGGGAGCTGTTTTTT. Its protein product is CASGGGRDLTGELFF.

About this clonotype itself: Germline and junction disagree at one end, which may indicate a read error. The rearrangement links TRBV10-2 to TRBJ2-3; unclear D gene. Germline CDR1 is WSHSY and CDR2 is SAAADI. The CDR3 has 11 amino acids. In nucleotides, the CDR3 is TGCGCCAGGACCGCCACAGAAACGCAGTATTTT. It is translated as CARTATETQYF.

The rearrangement uses TRBV6-1 and TRBJ2-3, with D unresolved. CDR1 and CDR2 (germline): MNHNS, SASEGT. The CDR3 consists of 14 residues. V shed 10 bases and J shed 1 base, with 15 bases lying between them. The CDR3 reads CANRTQIGTDTQYF. In DNA, the CDR3 is TGTGCCAACAGAACCCAGATTGGCACAGATACGCAGTATTTT.

A remark on this clonotype: It may be a read error: a sequence one base away is much more abundant. V is TRBV5-1 and J is TRBJ2-5; 8 bases are a match to TRBD1. Germline assignment: CDR1 SGHRS and CDR2 YFSETQ. The CDR3 extends over 13 amino acids. The chain's CDR3 is CASSSGGGETHYF. Written as DNA, the CDR3 is TGCGCCAGCAGCTCAGGGGGCGGAGAGACCCACTACTTC.

The chain combines TRBV29-1 with TRBJ2-1, with TRBD2 matching 10 bases. This CDR3 is built from 13 residues. CDR1 and CDR2 from the germline V gene are SQVTM and ANQGSEA. The J segment lost 4 bases and the V segment lost 7 bases, leaving 4 bases of the junction unmatched. CDR3 protein: CSGGTSEYNEQFF. CDR3 in DNA: TGCAGCGGGGGGACTAGCGAGTACAATGAGCAGTTCTTC.

The chain couples TRBV28 to TRBJ1-2; 10 bases agree with TRBD1. V lost 6 bases to trimming and J lost 7 bases; unmatched junction nucleotides: 11. The CDR3 totals 15 residues. Germline CDR1 MDHEN, CDR2 SYDVKM. The CDR3 nucleotides are TGTGCCAGCAGCCCCCGGACAGGGGGGGTGAGTGGCTACACCTTC. This sequence encodes CASSPRTGGVSGYTF.

Of note for this clonotype: At one of its ends the junction is not consistent with the germline gene, which may arise from a read error. The J gene is TRBJ2-7, the V gene TRBV6-5; 10 bases map to TRBD2. The germline V gene encodes CDR1 MNHEY and CDR2 SVGAGI. CDR3 size: 15 residues. CDR3 amino acids: CASCYRASGGYEQYF. The DNA of the CDR3 is TGTGCCAGCTGTTATCGGGCTAGCGGGGGCTATGAGCAGTACTTC.

To note about this clonotype: The junction departs from germline at one end; a sequencing error may be responsible. The chain combines TRBV29-1 with TRBJ2-7; 9 bases are a match to TRBD2. The CDR3 covers 15 residues. Germline V gene sequence: CDR1 SQVTM, CDR2 ANQGSEA. The CDR3 DNA is TGCAGGGTTGGGGGGACTAGCTGGATTTTCAACGAGCAGTACTTC. Its protein is CRVGGTSWIFNEQYF.

The V call is TRBV6-2 or TRBV6-3, the J call TRBJ2-2; unclear D gene. Germline CDR1 and CDR2: MNHEY and SVGEGT. The CDR3 length is 13 residues. V dropped 6 bases and J dropped 6 bases, with 11 bases sitting between them. CDR3 sequence reads: CASRHGRAGELFF. The CDR3 coding sequence is TGTGCCAGCAGACACGGACGGGCCGGGGAGCTGTTTTTT.

To note about this clonotype: The conserved phenylalanine or tryptophan normally closing the CDR3 is absent here, so this likely arose from a read error. No DNA is shown, since the ends of the CDR3 on it are uncertain; the CDR3 is the one TCRdb lists. The chain recombines TRBV11-2 with TRBJ2-1; no check of the table's D call, TRBD2, against the DNA was made. 16 amino acids form the CDR3, both terminal residues included. Germline CDR1 and CDR2: SGHAT and FQNNGV. The CDR3 loop reads CASSPPPRGQTNERFS.

The chain carries TRBV12-3 or TRBV12-4 and TRBJ2-5; either TRBD1 or TRBD2 may fit D (5 bases each). Trimming cost V 8 bases and J 3 bases, with 13 bases left between them. CDR3 length equals 13 residues. CDR3 sequence: CASVRGRKETQYF. CDR3 coding DNA: TGTGCCAGCGTACGGGGACGGAAAGAGACCCAGTACTTC.

About this clonotype: This clone may be a read error of a much larger clone one base away. The chain employs TRBV5-4 and TRBJ2-1; 10 positions agree with TRBD1. The CDR3 has 16 residues. Germline CDR1 SGHNT, CDR2 YYREEE (reference sequence). J gave up 1 base and V 2 bases, and 3 bases lay outside the gene matches. The CDR3 DNA sequence: TGTGCCAGCAGCTTTGACAGGGGGCCTTCCTACAATGAGCAGTTCTTC. Its translation is CASSFDRGPSYNEQFF.

In this sample, this clonotype turned up a few times. This may be a read error, as it is one base from a much larger clone. This rearrangement joins TRBV7-8 to TRBJ2-7, with D perhaps TRBD1 or TRBD2 (5 bases each). Germline assignment: CDR1 SGHVS and CDR2 FQNEAQ. This CDR3 comprises 13 residues. CDR3 DNA: TGTGTCAGCAGCCCGGGACCCCGATACGAGCAGTACTTC. Translating it yields CVSSPGPRYEQYF.

This chain uses TRBV7-3 with TRBJ2-3; a weak D match, TRBD1 (6 bases). V was pared by 5 bases and J by 0 bases, with 12 bases between. The germline V gene encodes CDR1 SGHTA and CDR2 FQGTGA. The CDR3 length is 15 residues. CDR3 nucleotides: TGTGCCAGCAGCCCTGGGGGCATTAGCACAGATACGCAGTATTTT. This gives the protein CASSPGGISTDTQYF.